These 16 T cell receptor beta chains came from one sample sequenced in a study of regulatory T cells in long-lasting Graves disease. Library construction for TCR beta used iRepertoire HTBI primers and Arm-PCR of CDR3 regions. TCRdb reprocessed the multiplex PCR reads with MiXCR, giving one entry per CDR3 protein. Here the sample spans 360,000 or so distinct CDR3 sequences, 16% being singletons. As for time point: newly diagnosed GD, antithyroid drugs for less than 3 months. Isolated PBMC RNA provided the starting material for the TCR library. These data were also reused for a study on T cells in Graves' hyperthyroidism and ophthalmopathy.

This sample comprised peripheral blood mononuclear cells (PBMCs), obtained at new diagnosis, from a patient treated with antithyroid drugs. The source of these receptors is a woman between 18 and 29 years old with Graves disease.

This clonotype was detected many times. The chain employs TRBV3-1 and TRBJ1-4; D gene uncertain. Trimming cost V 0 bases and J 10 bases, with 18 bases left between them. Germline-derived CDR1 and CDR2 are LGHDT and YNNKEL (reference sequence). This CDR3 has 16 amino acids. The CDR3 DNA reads TGTGCCAGCAGCCAAGACCCGGACCGTCCCGGAGGAAAACTGTTTTTT. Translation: CASSQDPDRPGGKLFF.

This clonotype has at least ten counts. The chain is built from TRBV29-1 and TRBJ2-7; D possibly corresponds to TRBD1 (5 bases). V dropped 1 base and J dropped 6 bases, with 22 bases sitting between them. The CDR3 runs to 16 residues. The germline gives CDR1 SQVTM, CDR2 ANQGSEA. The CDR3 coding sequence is TGCAGCGTTGAAGGACAGCGTCCATCCGGCCCGTCCGAGCAGTACTTC. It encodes CSVEGQRPSGPSEQYF.

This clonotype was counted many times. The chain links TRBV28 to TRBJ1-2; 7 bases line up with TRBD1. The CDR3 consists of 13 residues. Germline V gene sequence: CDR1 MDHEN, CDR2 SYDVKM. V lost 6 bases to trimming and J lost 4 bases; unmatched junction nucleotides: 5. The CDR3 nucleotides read TGTGCCAGCAGATTTAGGGGGCCCTATGGCTACACCTTC. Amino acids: CASRFRGPYGYTF.

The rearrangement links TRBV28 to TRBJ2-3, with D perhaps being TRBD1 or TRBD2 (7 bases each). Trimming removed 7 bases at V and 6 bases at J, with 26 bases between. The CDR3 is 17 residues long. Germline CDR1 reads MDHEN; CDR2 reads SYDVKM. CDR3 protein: CASNRGKYMRRGDTQYF. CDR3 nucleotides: TGTGCCAGCAACAGGGGAAAATACATGAGGCGGGGGGATACGCAGTATTTT.

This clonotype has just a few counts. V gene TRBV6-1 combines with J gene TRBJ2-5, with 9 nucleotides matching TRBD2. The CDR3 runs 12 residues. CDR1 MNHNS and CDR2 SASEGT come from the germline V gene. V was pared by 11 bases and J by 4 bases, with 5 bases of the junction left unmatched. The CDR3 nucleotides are TGTGCCGCGGGCGGGGGGGGAGAGACCCAGTACTTC. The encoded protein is CAAGGGGETQYF.

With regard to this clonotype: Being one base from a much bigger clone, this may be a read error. CDR3 loop: CASSYSRLGAAKARETQYF. The CDR3 DNA reads as TGTGCCAGCAGTTACTCCAGACTTGGGGCAGCCAAGGCAAGAGAGACCCAGTACTTC. The V gene is TRBV6-9, the J gene TRBJ2-5; a possible D gene is TRBD1 (5 bases). CDR1 and CDR2 from the germline V gene are MNHGY and SVAAGI. This CDR3 region has 19 residues. Trimming removed 3 bases from V and 4 bases from J, with 27 bases in between.

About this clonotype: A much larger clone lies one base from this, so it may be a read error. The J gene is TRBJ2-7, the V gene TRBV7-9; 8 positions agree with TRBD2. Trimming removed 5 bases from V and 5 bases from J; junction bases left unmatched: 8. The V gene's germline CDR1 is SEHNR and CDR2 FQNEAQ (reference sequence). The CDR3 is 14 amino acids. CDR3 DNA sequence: TGTGCCAGCAGCGAAGGGCGGGAGGTGAACGAGCAGTACTTC. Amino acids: CASSEGREVNEQYF.

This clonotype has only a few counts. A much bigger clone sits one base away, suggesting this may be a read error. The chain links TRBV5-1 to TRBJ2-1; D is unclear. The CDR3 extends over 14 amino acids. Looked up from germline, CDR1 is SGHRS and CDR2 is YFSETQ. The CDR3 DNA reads TGTGCCAGCAGCTTGCTCGCTCTATACAGTGAGCAGTTCTTC. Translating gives CASSLLALYSEQFF.

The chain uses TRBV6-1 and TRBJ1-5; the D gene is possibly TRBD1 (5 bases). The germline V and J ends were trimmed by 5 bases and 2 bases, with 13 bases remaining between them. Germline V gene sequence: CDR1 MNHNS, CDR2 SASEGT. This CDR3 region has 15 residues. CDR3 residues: CASSPSTQGNQPQHF. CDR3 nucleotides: TGTGCCAGCAGTCCATCGACACAGGGCAATCAGCCCCAGCATTTT.

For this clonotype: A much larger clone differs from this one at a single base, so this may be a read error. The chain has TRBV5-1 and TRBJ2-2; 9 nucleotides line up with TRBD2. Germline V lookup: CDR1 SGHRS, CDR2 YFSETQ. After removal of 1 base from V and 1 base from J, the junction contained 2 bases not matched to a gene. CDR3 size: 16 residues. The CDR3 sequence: CASSLRTSVNTGELFF. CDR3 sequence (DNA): TGCGCCAGCAGCTTGCGGACTAGCGTGAACACCGGGGAGCTGTTTTTT. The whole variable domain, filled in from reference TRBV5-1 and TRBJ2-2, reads KAGVTQTPRYLIKTRGQQVTLSCSPISGHRSVSWYQQTPGQGLQFLFEYFSETQRNKGNFPGRFSGRQFSNSRSEMNVSTLELGDSALYLCASSLRTSVNTGELFFGEGSRLTVL.

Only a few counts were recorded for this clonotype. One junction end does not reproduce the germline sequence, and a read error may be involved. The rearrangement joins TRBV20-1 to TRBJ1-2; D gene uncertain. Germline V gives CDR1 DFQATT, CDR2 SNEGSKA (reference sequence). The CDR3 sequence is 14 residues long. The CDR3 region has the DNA TGCAGTGCTAGAGATCAAGGGTCTAAATATGGCTACACCTTC. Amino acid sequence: CSARDQGSKYGYTF.

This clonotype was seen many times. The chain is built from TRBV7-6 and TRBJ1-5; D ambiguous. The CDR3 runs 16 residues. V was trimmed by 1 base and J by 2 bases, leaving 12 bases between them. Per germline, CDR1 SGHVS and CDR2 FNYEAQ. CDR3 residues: CASSLGSPSGNQPQHF. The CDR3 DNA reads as TGTGCCAGCAGCTTAGGGAGCCCCAGTGGCAATCAGCCCCAGCATTTT.

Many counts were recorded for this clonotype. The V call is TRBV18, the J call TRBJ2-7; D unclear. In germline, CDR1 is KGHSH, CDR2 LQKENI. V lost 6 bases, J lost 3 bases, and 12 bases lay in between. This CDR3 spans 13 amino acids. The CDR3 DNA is TGTGCCAGCTCGCCTCAGCCCGTCTACGAGCAGTACTTC. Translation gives CASSPQPVYEQYF.

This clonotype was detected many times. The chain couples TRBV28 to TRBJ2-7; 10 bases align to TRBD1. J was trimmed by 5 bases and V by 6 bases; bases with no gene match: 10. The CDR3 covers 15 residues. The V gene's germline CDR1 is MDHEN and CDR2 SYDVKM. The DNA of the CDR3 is TGTGCCAGCAGGTCTCCGGGACAGGGGAATCACGAGCAGTACTTC. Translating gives CASRSPGQGNHEQYF.

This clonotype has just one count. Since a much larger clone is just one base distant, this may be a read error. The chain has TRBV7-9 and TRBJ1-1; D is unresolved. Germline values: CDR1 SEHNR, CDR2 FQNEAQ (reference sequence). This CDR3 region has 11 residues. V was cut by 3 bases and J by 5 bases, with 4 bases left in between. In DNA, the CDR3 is TGTGCCAGCAGCTTTTCGACTGAAGCTTTCTTT. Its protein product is CASSFSTEAFF.

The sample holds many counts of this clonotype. Here the CDR3 DNA reads TGTGCCAGCAGTCTGAATCAGCCCCAGCATTTT. It is translated as CASSLNQPQHF. The chain combines TRBV2 with TRBJ1-5; D call uncertain. The CDR3 runs 11 residues. V dropped 5 bases and J dropped 4 bases, with 3 bases sitting between them. Germline V lookup: CDR1 SNHLY, CDR2 FYNNEI.